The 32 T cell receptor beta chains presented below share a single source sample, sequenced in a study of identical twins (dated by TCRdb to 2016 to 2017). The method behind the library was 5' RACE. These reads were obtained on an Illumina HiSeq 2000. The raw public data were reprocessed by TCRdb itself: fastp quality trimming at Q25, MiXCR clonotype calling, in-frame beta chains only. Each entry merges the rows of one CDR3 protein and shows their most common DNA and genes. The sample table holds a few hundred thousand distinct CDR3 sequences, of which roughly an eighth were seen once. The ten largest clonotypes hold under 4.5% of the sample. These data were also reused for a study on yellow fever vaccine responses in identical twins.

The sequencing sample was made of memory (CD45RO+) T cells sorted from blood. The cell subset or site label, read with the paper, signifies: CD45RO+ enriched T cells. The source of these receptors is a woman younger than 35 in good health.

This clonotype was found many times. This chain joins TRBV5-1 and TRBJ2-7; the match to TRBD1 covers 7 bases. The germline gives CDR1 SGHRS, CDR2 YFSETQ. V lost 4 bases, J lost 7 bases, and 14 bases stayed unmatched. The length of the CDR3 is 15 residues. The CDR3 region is CASSPERGLLEEQYF. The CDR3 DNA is TGCGCCAGCAGCCCCGAGAGGGGGCTATTGGAGGAGCAGTACTTC.

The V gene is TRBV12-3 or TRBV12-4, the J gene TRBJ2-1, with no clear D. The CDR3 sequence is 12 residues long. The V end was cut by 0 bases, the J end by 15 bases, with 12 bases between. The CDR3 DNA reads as TGTGCCAGCAGTTTAGCCCCCTCCCACGCGTTCTTC. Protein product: CASSLAPSHAFF.

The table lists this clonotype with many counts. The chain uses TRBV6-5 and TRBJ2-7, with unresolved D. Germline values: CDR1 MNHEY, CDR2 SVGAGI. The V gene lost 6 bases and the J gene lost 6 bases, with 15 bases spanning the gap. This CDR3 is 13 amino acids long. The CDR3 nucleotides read TGTGCCAGCAGAGTCGAGTACATAGGCGAGCAGTACTTC. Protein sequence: CASRVEYIGEQYF.

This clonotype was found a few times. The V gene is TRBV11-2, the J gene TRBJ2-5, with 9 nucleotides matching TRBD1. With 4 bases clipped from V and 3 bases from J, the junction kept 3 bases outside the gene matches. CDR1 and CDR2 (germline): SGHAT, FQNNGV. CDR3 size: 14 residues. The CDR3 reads CASSSGQGEETQYF. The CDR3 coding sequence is TGTGCCAGCAGCTCGGGACAGGGAGAAGAGACCCAGTACTTC.

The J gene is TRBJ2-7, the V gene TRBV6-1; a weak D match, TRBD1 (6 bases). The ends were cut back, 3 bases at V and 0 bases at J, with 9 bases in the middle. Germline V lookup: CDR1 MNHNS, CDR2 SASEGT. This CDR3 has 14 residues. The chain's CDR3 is CASSDTGSSYEQYF. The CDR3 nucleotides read TGTGCCAGCAGTGATACAGGGAGCTCCTACGAGCAGTACTTC.

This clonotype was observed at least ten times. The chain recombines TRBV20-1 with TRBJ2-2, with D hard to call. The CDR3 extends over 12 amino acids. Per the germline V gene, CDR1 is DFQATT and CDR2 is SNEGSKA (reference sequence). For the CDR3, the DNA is TGCAGCGGAGACGCGAACACCGGGGAGCTGTTTTTT. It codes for CSGDANTGELFF.

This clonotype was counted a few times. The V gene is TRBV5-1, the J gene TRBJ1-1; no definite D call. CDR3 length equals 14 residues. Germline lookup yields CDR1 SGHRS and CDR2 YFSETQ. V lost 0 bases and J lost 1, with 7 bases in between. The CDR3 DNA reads TGCGCCAGCAGCTTGGTTCAGGAGAACACTGAAGCTTTCTTT. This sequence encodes CASSLVQENTEAFF. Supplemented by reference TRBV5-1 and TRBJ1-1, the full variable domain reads KAGVTQTPRYLIKTRGQQVTLSCSPISGHRSVSWYQQTPGQGLQFLFEYFSETQRNKGNFPGRFSGRQFSNSRSEMNVSTLELGDSALYLCASSLVQENTEAFFGQGTRLTVV.

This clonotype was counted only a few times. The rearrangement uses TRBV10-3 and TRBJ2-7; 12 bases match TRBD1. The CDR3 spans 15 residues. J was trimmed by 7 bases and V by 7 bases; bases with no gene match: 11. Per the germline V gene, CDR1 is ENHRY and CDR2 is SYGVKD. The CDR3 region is CAITTGTGGSGEQYF. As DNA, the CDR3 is TGTGCCATCACCACTGGGACAGGGGGCTCAGGGGAGCAGTACTTC.

The CDR3 nucleotides read TGTGCCAGCAGCTTAGTTAAGGGCTCCTACGAGCAGTACTTC. Protein product: CASSLVKGSYEQYF. The genes are TRBV7-2 and TRBJ2-7; D is undetermined. The germline CDR1 and CDR2 sequences are SGHTA and FQGNSA. There are 14 residues in the CDR3. Trimming pared 1 base from V and 0 bases from J, leaving 7 bases between.

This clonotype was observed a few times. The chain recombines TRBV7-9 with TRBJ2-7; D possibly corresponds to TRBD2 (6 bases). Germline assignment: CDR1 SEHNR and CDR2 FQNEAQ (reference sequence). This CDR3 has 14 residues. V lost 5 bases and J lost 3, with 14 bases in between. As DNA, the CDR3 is TGTGCCAGCAGCGCCGGGGGTAGCTTCTACGAGCAGTACTTC. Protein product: CASSAGGSFYEQYF.

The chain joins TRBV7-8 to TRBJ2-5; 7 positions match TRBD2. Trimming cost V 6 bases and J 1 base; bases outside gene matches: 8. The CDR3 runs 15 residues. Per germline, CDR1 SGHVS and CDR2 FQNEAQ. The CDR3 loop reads CASRRGAGRQETQYF. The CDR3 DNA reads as TGTGCCAGCAGGCGGGGAGCGGGGCGCCAAGAGACCCAGTACTTC.

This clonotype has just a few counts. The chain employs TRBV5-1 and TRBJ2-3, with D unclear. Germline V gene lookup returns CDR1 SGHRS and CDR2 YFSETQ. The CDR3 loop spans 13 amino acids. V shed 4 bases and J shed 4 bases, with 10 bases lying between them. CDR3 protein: CASSVLVADTQYF. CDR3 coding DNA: TGCGCCAGCAGCGTGTTGGTCGCAGATACGCAGTATTTT.

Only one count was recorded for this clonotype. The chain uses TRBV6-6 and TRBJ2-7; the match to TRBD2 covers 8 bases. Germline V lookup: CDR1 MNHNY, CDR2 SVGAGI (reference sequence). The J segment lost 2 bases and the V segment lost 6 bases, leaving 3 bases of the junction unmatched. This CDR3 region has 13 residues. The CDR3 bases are TGTGCCAGCAGGACTAGCGCCGCCTACGAGCAGTACTTC. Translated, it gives CASRTSAAYEQYF.

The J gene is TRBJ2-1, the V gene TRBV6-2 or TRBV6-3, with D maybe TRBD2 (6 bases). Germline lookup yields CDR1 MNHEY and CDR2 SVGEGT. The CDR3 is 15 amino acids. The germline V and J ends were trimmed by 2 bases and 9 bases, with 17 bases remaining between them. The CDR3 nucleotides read TGTGCCAGCAGTTACGAGGGGTCGGCGGGAAGTGAGCAGTTCTTC. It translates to CASSYEGSAGSEQFF.

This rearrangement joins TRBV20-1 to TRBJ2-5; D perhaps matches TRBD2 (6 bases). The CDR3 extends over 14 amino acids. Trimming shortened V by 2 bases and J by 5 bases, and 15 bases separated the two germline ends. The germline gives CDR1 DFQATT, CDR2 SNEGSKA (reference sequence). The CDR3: CSARPPGLQETQYF. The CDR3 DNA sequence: TGCAGTGCTAGACCTCCGGGACTTCAGGAGACCCAGTACTTC.

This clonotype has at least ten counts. The CDR3 is CSVTPGQARTGELFF. Here the CDR3 DNA reads TGCAGCGTTACACCGGGACAGGCGAGAACCGGGGAGCTGTTTTTT. The chain couples TRBV29-1 to TRBJ2-2; TRBD1 matches at 8 bases. The CDR3 contains 15 residues. Germline V gene data show CDR1 as SQVTM and CDR2 as ANQGSEA. V lost 5 bases to trimming and J lost 5 bases; unmatched junction nucleotides: 10.

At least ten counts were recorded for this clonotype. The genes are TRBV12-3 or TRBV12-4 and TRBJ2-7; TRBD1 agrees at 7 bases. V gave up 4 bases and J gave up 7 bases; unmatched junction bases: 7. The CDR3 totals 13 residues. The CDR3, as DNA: TGTGCCAGCAGTTACGTTTTACAGGGGGAGCAGTACTTC. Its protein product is CASSYVLQGEQYF.

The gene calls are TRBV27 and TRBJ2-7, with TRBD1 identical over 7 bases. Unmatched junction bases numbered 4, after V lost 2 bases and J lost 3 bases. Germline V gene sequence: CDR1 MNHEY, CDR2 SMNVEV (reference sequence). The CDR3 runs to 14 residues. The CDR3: CASSLVGQFYEQYF. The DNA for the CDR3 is TGTGCCAGCAGTTTAGTGGGACAGTTCTACGAGCAGTACTTC.

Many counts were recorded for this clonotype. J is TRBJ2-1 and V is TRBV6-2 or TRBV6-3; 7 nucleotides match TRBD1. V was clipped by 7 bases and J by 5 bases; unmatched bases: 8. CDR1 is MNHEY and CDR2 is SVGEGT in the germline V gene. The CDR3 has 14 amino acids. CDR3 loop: CASTETGSHNEQFF. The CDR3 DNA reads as TGTGCCAGCACCGAGACAGGGTCCCACAATGAGCAGTTCTTC.

The CDR3 here is CASKWTSGQEYEQYF. The CDR3 bases are TGTGCCAGCAAATGGACTAGCGGCCAAGAGTACGAGCAGTACTTC. The chain has TRBV6-1 and TRBJ2-7; TRBD2 agrees at 10 bases. J was trimmed by 4 bases and V by 7 bases; bases with no gene match: 10. CDR1 is MNHNS and CDR2 is SASEGT in the germline V gene. There are 15 residues in the CDR3.

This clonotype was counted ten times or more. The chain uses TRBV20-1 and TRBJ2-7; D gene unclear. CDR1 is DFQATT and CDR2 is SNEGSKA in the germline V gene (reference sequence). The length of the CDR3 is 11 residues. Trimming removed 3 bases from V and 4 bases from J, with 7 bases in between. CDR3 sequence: CSASAGYEQYF. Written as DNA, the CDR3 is TGCAGTGCTAGTGCCGGATACGAGCAGTACTTC.

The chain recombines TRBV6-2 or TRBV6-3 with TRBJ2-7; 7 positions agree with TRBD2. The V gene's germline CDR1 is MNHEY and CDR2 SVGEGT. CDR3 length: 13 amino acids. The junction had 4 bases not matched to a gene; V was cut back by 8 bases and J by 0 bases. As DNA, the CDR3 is TGTGCCAGCGGGACGGGAGGCTCCTACGAGCAGTACTTC. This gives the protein CASGTGGSYEQYF.

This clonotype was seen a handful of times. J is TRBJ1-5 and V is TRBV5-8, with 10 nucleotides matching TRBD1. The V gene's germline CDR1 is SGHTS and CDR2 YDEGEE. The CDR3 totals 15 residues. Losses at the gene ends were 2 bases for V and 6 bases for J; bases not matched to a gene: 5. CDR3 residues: CASSFGDRGLQPQHF. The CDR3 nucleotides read TGTGCCAGCAGCTTTGGTGACAGGGGGCTTCAGCCCCAGCATTTT.

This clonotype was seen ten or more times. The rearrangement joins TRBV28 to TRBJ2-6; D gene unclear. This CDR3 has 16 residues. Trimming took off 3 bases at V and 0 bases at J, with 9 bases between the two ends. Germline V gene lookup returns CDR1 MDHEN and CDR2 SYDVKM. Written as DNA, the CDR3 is TGTGCCAGCAGTTTTGGGTTCCACTCTGGGGCCAACGTCCTGACTTTC. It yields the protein CASSFGFHSGANVLTF.

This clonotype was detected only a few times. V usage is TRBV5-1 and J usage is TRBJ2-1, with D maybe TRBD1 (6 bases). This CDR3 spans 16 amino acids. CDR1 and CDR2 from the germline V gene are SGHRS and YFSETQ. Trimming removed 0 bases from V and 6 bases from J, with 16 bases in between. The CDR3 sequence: CASSLALQGSRNEQFF. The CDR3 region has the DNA TGCGCCAGCAGCTTGGCTTTACAGGGAAGCCGCAATGAGCAGTTCTTC.

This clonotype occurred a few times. As DNA, the CDR3 is TGTGCCAGCAGCTTCTGGACAGTTCCTTCCTACGAGCAGTACTTC. Its translation is CASSFWTVPSYEQYF. The chain employs TRBV7-2 and TRBJ2-7; a possible D gene is TRBD1 (6 bases). Germline CDR1 and CDR2: SGHTA and FQGNSA. Trimming cost V 3 bases and J 1 base, with 13 bases left between them. This CDR3 contains 15 residues.

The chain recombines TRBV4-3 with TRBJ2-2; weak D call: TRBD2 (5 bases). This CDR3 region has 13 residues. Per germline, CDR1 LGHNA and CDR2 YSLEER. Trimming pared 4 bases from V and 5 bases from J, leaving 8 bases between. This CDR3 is CASSLIATGELFF. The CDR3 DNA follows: TGCGCCAGCAGCCTAATAGCGACCGGGGAGCTGTTTTTT.

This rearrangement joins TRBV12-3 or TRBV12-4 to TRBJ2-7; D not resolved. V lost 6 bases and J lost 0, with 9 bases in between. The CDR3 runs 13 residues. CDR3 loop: CASSGDTSYEQYF. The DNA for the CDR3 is TGTGCCAGCAGCGGAGACACCTCCTACGAGCAGTACTTC.

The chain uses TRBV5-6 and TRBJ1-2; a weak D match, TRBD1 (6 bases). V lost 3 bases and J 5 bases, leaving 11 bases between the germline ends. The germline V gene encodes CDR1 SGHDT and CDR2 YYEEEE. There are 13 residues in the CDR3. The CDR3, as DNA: TGTGCCAGCAGCTGGAGGGGGTCATATGGCTACACCTTC. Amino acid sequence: CASSWRGSYGYTF.

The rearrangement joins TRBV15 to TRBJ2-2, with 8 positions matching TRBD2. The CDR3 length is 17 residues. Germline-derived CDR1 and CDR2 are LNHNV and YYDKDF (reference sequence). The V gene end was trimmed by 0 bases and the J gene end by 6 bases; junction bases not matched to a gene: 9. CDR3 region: CATSRDRVSGEAGELFF. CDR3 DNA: TGTGCCACCAGCAGAGATAGAGTTAGCGGGGAAGCCGGGGAGCTGTTTTTT.

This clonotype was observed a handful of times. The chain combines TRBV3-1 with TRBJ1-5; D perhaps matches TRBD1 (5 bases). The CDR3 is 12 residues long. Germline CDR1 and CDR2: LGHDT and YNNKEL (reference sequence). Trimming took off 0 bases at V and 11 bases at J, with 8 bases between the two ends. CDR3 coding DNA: TGTGCCAGCAGCCAAGACAGAGGGGCCCAGCATTTT. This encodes CASSQDRGAQHF.

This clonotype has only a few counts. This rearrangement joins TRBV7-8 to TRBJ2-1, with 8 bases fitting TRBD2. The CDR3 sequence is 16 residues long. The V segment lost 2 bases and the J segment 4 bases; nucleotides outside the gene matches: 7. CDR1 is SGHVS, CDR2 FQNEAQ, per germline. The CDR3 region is CASSLTTGGGYNEQFF. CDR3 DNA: TGTGCCAGCAGCTTAACAACGGGAGGGGGGTACAATGAGCAGTTCTTC. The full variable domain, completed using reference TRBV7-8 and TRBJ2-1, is GAGVSQSPRYKVAKRGQDVALRCDPISGHVSLFWYQQALGQGPEFLTYFQNEAQLDKSGLPSDRFFAERPEGSVSTLKIQRTQQEDSAVYLCASSLTTGGGYNEQFFGPGTRLTVL.